This entry concerns a single T cell receptor beta chain. Antigen: not known. Viral peptide pool expansion of antigen-specific CD4+ T cells preceded sequencing in the ViraFEST assay. The culture ran for roughly ten days before CD4+ T cells were isolated. Vaccinees lacked prior SARS-CoV-2 infection and tested negative for nucleocapsid antibodies. There are 16 residues in the CDR3. The ends lost 8 bases at V and 0 bases at J; junction bases unmatched: 9. Looked up from germline, CDR1 is ENHRY and CDR2 is SYGVKD. These data belong to a study of vaccination effects on CD4 cells after COVID-19. The study, taken as a whole, reports: Early post-infection timepoints were missing from the study, which also had few convalescent patients.

The method was immunoSEQ multiplex PCR; TCRdb's version includes in-frame clones alone and lacks a portion of them. This sample yields tens of thousands of clones, of which under 75% are seen a single time; approximately 13% belongs to the top ten. The starting material was CD4+ T cells from PBMCs cultured with HCoV-OC43 spike peptides, obtained before COVID-19 vaccination. The subset: HCoV-OC43 spike overlapping peptide pool stimulation. The TCR originated in a human donor who received a COVID-19 vaccine. The V call is TRBV10-3, the J call TRBJ1-1; 10 nucleotides align to TRBD1. The CDR3 coding sequence is TGTGCCATCGCGGTTCTGGGACAGGGGATGAACACTGAAGCTTTCTTT. Protein product: CAIAVLGQGMNTEAFF.